The sequence of this T cell receptor (beta chain) was determined in a study of memory CD4+ T cells and cytomegalovirus serostatus. The study, taken as a whole, reports: Suggested: most of the CMV-linked TCR signature lies in CD4+ memory cells. Median bootstrapped AUC for CMV status was about 0.95 originally, less than 0.92 US-trained.

The data were produced by immunoSEQ multiplex PCR, yet TCRdb's version contains in-frame clones alone and is incomplete. The sample contains 60,000 to 70,000 clones, around 80% of which appear only once. Turning to this clone: What it binds is unknown.

Single viable CD3+CD4+CD8-CD45RO+ cells were sorted as the memory CD4+ T cells. Donors' CMV status reflects serum IgG against pp150, pp28, p38, p52. The CDR3 covers 16 residues. Germline V gene lookup returns CDR1 MDHEN and CDR2 SYDVKM. J lost 3 bases, V lost 5 bases, and 8 bases had no gene match. The origin of this receptor is an adult in good health and CMV-seronegative. Some clones in this sample may be carry-over from other donors' samples. The genes are TRBV28 and TRBJ2-7; 12 positions agree with TRBD2. What was sequenced was memory CD4+ T cells from blood. CDR3 DNA: TGTGCCAGCAGTCGAGGACTAGCGGGAAATAACTACGAGCAGTACTTC. This translates into CASSRGLAGNNYEQYF.